The next 19 T cell receptor beta chains were all read from a single sample in a study of blood T cells in healthy people across ages. Alongside a J-beta primer mix, a sample-barcoded 5' primer served in a second PCR lasting about 6 to 12 cycles. TCRdb processed the 5' RACE reads anew with MiXCR; each CDR3 protein has one entry. The table lists a few hundred thousand distinct CDR3 sequences, approximately 51% of them singletons. Sequenced input: blood. All receptors derive from a man aged 60-69 years in good health.

The chain combines TRBV21-1 with TRBJ2-7; the D call TRBD1 from the table was never checked on the DNA. TRBV21-1 is labeled a pseudogene. This CDR3 is built from 14 residues. CDR3 in DNA: TGTGCCAGCAGCAAAGAGGGCAGGGGTCACGAGCAGTACTTC. Protein product: CASSKEGRGHEQYF.

CDR3 in DNA: TGCGCCAGCAGGACTACAGGGGGCGCCGGTTCCACCGGGGAGCTGTTTTTT. Protein sequence: CASRTTGGAGSTGELFF. This sequence joins TRBV5-1 and TRBJ2-2; TRBD1 agrees at 9 bases. The junction had 12 bases not matched to a gene; V was cut back by 5 bases and J by 4 bases. The CDR3 totals 17 residues. Per the germline V gene, CDR1 is SGHRS and CDR2 is YFSETQ.

The CDR3 nucleotides are TGTGCCAGCAGTGAGTGGACTCAGAACACTGAAGCTTTCTTT. This sequence encodes CASSEWTQNTEAFF. The gene calls are TRBV25-1 and TRBJ1-1; D is unclear. There are 14 residues in the CDR3. V was shortened by 3 bases and J by 1 base, with 9 bases between the two germline ends. Germline V gene sequence: CDR1 MGHDK, CDR2 SYGVNS.

This clonotype was counted a few times. The chain uses TRBV7-9 and TRBJ2-7; 7 bases map to TRBD1. J lost 6 bases, V lost 5 bases, and 10 bases had no gene match. Germline lookup yields CDR1 SEHNR and CDR2 FQNEAQ (reference sequence). This CDR3 spans 14 amino acids. The CDR3 coding sequence is TGTGCCAGCAGCGTAGGGACAGCCGGGATCGAGCAGTACTTC. Translating gives CASSVGTAGIEQYF.

The chain uses TRBV10-3 and TRBJ1-5; no definite D call. V was trimmed by 6 bases and J by 1 base, leaving 10 bases between them. The germline gives CDR1 ENHRY, CDR2 SYGVKD. This CDR3 is built from 14 residues. CDR3 amino acids: CAIRDPGSNQPQHF. CDR3 nucleotide sequence: TGTGCCATCAGAGACCCCGGGAGCAATCAGCCCCAGCATTTT.

The rearrangement joins TRBV7-2 to TRBJ2-3, with TRBD2 matching over 9 bases. Trimming cost V 5 bases and J 7 bases; bases outside gene matches: 4. The CDR3 is made up of 13 amino acids. Germline values: CDR1 SGHTA, CDR2 FQGNSA. CDR3 region: CASSPGLAYTQYF. CDR3 bases: TGTGCCAGCAGCCCGGGACTAGCATATACGCAGTATTTT.

This clonotype was picked up a small number of times. The chain combines TRBV6-2 or TRBV6-3 with TRBJ2-7; a possible D gene is TRBD2 (5 bases). Germline CDR1 is MNHEY and CDR2 is SVGEGT. V was trimmed by 7 bases and J by 2 bases, leaving 18 bases between them. The CDR3 length is 15 residues. CDR3 residues: CASTAPGSLTYEQYF. CDR3 DNA: TGTGCCAGCACCGCGCCGGGATCATTAACCTACGAGCAGTACTTC.

The V call is TRBV29-1, the J call TRBJ1-3; 8 nucleotides match TRBD1. There are 15 residues in the CDR3. With 4 bases clipped from V and 4 bases from J, the junction kept 9 bases outside the gene matches. Germline V gene data show CDR1 as SQVTM and CDR2 as ANQGSEA. The CDR3, as DNA: TGCAGCGTTGGGGGGACAGGCAGCTCCGGAAACACCATATATTTT. Its translation: CSVGGTGSSGNTIYF. Complete variable domain (other parts from reference TRBV29-1 and TRBJ1-3): SAVISQKPSRDICQRGTSLTIQCQVDSQVTMMFWYRQQPGQSLTLIATANQGSEATYESGFVIDKFPISRPNLTFSTLTVSNMSPEDSSIYLCSVGGTGSSGNTIYFGEGSWLTVV.

The V gene is TRBV7-2, the J gene TRBJ1-6; a weak D match, TRBD1 (6 bases). The germline gives CDR1 SGHTA, CDR2 FQGNSA. This CDR3 is 18 amino acids long. With 5 bases removed from V and 0 bases from J, the gap between germline ends came to 17 bases. The CDR3 DNA is TGTGCCAGCAGCCGGATGATACAGGGTAGCTCCTATAATTCACCCCTCCACTTT. Residues: CASSRMIQGSSYNSPLHF. The variable domain in full, with the rest retrieved from reference TRBV7-2 and TRBJ1-6, is GAGVSQSPSNKVTEKGKDVELRCDPISGHTALYWYRQSLGQGLEFLIYFQGNSAPDKSGLPSDRFSAERTGGSVSTLTIQRTQQEDSAVYLCASSRMIQGSSYNSPLHFGNGTRLTVT.

The genes are TRBV20-1 and TRBJ2-5, with TRBD2 matching 12 bases. V shed 5 bases, J shed 2 bases, and the junction held 6 bases outside the gene matches. Germline CDR1 is DFQATT and CDR2 is SNEGSKA (reference sequence). The CDR3 has 15 amino acids. The CDR3 DNA sequence: TGCAGTGCTCCTTCTAGCGGGAGGGCACAAGAGACCCAGTACTTC. Translating gives CSAPSSGRAQETQYF.

V usage is TRBV6-1 and J usage is TRBJ2-4; TRBD1 matches 7 bases. Germline V CDR1 and CDR2: MNHNS, SASEGT. The CDR3 runs 17 residues. The junction had 23 bases not matched to a gene; V was cut back by 5 bases and J by 13 bases. The CDR3 DNA follows: TGTGCCAGCAGTAGGGCCGGGATGGGACAGCGGTCGGAAGAGCAGTACTTC. The encoded protein is CASSRAGMGQRSEEQYF.

The chain carries TRBV29-1 and TRBJ2-3; D perhaps matches TRBD2 (5 bases). The V and J ends lost 2 bases and 5 bases respectively, with 8 bases between them. Germline V gene lookup returns CDR1 SQVTM and CDR2 ANQGSEA. CDR3 size: 12 residues. The DNA of the CDR3 is TGCAGCGTTGAACCGGGGAAAGATACGCAGTATTTT. It specifies CSVEPGKDTQYF.

The V and J genes are TRBV28 and TRBJ2-7, with TRBD2 matching 9 bases. V lost 5 bases to trimming and J lost 2 bases; unmatched junction nucleotides: 4. Germline CDR1 reads MDHEN; CDR2 reads SYDVKM. The CDR3 has 14 amino acids. This CDR3 reads CASSTSGPPYEQYF. The CDR3 DNA follows: TGTGCCAGCAGTACTAGCGGGCCCCCCTACGAGCAGTACTTC. The variable domain in full, with the rest retrieved from reference TRBV28 and TRBJ2-7, is DVKVTQSSRYLVKRTGEKVFLECVQDMDHENMFWYRQDPGLGLRLIYFSYDVKMKEKGDIPEGYSVSREKKERFSLILESASTNQTSMYLCASSTSGPPYEQYFGPGTRLTVT.

The gene calls are TRBV9 and TRBJ2-7; D perhaps matches TRBD2 (5 bases). Trimming took 3 bases from V and 9 from J, leaving 13 bases between them. The CDR3 runs to 12 residues. CDR1 and CDR2 (germline): SGDLS, YYNGEE. CDR3 in DNA: TGTGCCAGCAGCGACGGGGTGCAGCGGCAGTACTTC. This gives the protein CASSDGVQRQYF.

The genes are TRBV7-2 and TRBJ1-1, with TRBD1 as a possible D gene (5 bases). Germline V lookup: CDR1 SGHTA, CDR2 FQGNSA. CDR3 length equals 13 residues. V was cut by 4 bases and J by 9 bases, with 15 bases left in between. CDR3 nucleotides: TGTGCCAGCAGCTCCTCATCCGGGACGCAAGCTTTCTTT. Amino acid sequence: CASSSSSGTQAFF.

The rearrangement uses TRBV4-1 and TRBJ2-4, with 15 bases fitting TRBD2. V lost 4 bases to trimming and J lost 6 bases; unmatched junction nucleotides: 7. This CDR3 is built from 17 residues. Looked up from germline, CDR1 is MGHRA and CDR2 is YSYEKL. The CDR3 sequence is CASSLGLAGGPGNIQYF. In DNA form, the CDR3 reads TGCGCCAGCAGCCTAGGACTAGCGGGGGGGCCTGGAAACATTCAGTACTTC.

The chain recombines TRBV12-3 or TRBV12-4 with TRBJ1-1, with 8 bases lining up with TRBD1. CDR3 length: 17 amino acids. V lost 3 bases to trimming and J lost 0 bases; unmatched junction nucleotides: 9. CDR3 region: CASSLARQGTMNTEAFF. Written as DNA, the CDR3 is TGTGCCAGCAGTTTGGCTAGACAGGGGACAATGAACACTGAAGCTTTCTTT.

The chain uses TRBV11-2 and TRBJ1-1; D is unresolved. The CDR3 consists of 11 residues. In germline, CDR1 is SGHAT, CDR2 FQNNGV. The germline V and J ends were trimmed by 5 bases and 4 bases, with 5 bases remaining between them. CDR3 amino acids: CASSPLTEAFF. The DNA of the CDR3 is TGTGCCAGCAGCCCCCTCACTGAAGCTTTCTTT.

The chain uses TRBV7-9 and TRBJ2-7; possibly TRBD2 for D (5 bases). This CDR3 is 14 amino acids long. Looked up from germline, CDR1 is SEHNR and CDR2 is FQNEAQ (reference sequence). V gave up 4 bases and J gave up 2 bases, with 12 bases separating them. The CDR3 region is CASSSPGTPYEQYF. CDR3 nucleotide sequence: TGTGCCAGCAGCTCACCGGGAACCCCCTACGAGCAGTACTTC.